These T cell receptor beta chains were read from a single sample in a study of CD8 T cells in Susac syndrome. TCRdb reanalysed the immunoSEQ multiplex PCR reads using MiXCR and keeps one entry per CDR3 protein. The sample carries roughly 200,000 distinct CDR3 sequences, approximately 96% recorded once. Sequenced material: CD8+ T cells from PBMCs. These receptors all come from a human donor with multiple sclerosis. The conserved cysteine and the conserved F or W are not part of the CDR3 here. A D gene is named only where the DNA matches it firmly.

V gene,D gene,CDR3 protein
TRBV12-3/TRBV12-4,NA,ASSFNRVSEQY
TRBV30,NA,AWRAIGWDEQF
TRBV19,NA,ASSTPGLGQY
TRBV5-1,NA,ASSPGTSGTGELF
TRBV2,TRBD2,ASSEGLATDTQY
TRBV3-1,NA,ASSPPRRNSYEQY
TRBV29-1,TRBD2,SVGGTSGTQTQY
TRBV3-1,TRBD1,ASSQDLGQGNIQY
TRBV3-1,TRBD1,ASSQGTGGGYT
TRBV4-1,TRBD2,ASSIAGGPINEQF
TRBV15,NA,ATSRVYYGYT
TRBV27,NA,ASSLLGTQGREQY
TRBV5-1,NA,ASSLANSRLGPRERQY
TRBV19,TRBD2,ASSGSGRWYEQF
TRBV20-1,TRBD1,SASTGGWDEQY
TRBV4-1,TRBD1,ASSHDPGQGVEAF
TRBV29-1,NA,SVRQNNERNYGYT
TRBV12-5,TRBD1,ASANDRASPLH
TRBV5-1,NA,ASSLEGGLSTEAF
TRBV29-1,TRBD2,SVEDPASGSSYEQY
TRBV3-1,NA,ASSQEGGLAQEQY
TRBV7-9,TRBD2,ASSLYRGGPNEQF
TRBV2,NA,ASNFPDTQY
TRBV7-2,TRBD1,ASSLAGTAYGYT
TRBV13,NA,ASSPLDSTSGANVLT
TRBV9,NA,ASSPGTFETQY
TRBV15,NA,ATSRSNTEAF
TRBV29-1,TRBD1,SARLDRGNGYT
TRBV13,TRBD2,ASGAGGTQETQY
TRBV5-6,NA,ASTTDDVAWTEAF
TRBV12-3/TRBV12-4,NA,ASSLGQAPSTDTQY
TRBV7-9,TRBD1,ASSLDRGLYEQY
TRBV20-1,TRBD1,SAIPGTGGRTGELF
TRBV28,NA,ASSYSNQPQH
TRBV27,NA,ASSFGGNLWETQY
TRBV12-3/TRBV12-4,TRBD1,ASSLGTGVGYT
TRBV15,TRBD1,ATSPGQGAREQF
TRBV4-1,TRBD1,ASSPGSTGSHSPLH
TRBV27,NA,ASSHNTGELF
TRBV29-1,TRBD2,SAAGGLDEQF
TRBV2,TRBD2,ASSETSGRDEQF
TRBV7-9,NA,ASRAPLPDTQY
TRBV15,NA,ATSRTAYNEQF
TRBV30,TRBD2,AWSVGLAGVETQY
TRBV4-1,NA,ASSQGLAPYNEQF
TRBV5-1,NA,ASSLNRNYYEQY
TRBV15,NA,ATSRDRSDTQY
TRBV20-1,TRBD1,SARTGGFDEQY
TRBV28,NA,ASSLGWNTEAF
TRBV9,TRBD1,ASSVASVLQGGNTGELF
TRBV7-9,NA,ASSPTQDRGELYGYT
TRBV3-1,TRBD2,ASSQEGRATDTQY
TRBV4-1,TRBD1,ASSTDRGVDEQY
TRBV20-1,NA,SARGWGIGGQPQH
TRBV5-6,NA,ASSFHQGITEAF